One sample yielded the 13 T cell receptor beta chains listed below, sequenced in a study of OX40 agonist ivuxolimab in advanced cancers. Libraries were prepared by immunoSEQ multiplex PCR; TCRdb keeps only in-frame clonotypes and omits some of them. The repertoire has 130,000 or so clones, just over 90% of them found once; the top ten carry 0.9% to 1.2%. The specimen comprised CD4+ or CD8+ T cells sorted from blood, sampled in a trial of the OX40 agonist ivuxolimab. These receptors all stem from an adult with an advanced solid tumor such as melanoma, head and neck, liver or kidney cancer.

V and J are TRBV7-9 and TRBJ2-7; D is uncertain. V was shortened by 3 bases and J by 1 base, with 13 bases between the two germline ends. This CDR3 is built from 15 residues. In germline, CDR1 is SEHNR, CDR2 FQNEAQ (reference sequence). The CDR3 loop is CASSLAGGRSYEQYF. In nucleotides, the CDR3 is TGTGCCAGCAGCTTGGCCGGCGGTAGGTCCTACGAGCAGTACTTC.

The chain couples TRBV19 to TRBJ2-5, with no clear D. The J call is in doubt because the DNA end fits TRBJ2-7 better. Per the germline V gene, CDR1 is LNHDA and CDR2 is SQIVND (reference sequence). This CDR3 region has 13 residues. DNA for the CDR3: TGTGCCAGTAGTGATCAACAGCGTTACGAGCAGTACTTC. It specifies CASSDQQRYEQYF.

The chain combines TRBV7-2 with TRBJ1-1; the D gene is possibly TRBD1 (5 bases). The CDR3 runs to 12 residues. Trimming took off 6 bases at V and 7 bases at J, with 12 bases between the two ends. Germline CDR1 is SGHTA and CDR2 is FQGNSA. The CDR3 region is CASRGSGFEAFF. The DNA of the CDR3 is TGTGCCAGCAGGGGGTCAGGGTTTGAAGCTTTCTTT.

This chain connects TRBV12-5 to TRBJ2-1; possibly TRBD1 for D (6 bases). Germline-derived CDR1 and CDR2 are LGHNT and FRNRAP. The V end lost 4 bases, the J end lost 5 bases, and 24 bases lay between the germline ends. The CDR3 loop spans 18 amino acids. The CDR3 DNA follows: TGTGCTAGTGGTTCCCCCTTGGACAGACGATCATCAGACAATGAGCAGTTCTTC. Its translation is CASGSPLDRRSSDNEQFF.

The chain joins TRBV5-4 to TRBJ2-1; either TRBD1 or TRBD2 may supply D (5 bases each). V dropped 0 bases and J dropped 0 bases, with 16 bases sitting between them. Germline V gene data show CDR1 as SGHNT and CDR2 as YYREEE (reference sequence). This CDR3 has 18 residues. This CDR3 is CASSLEGPRSSSYNEQFF. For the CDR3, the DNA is TGTGCCAGCAGCTTGGAGGGACCGCGCTCCAGCTCCTACAATGAGCAGTTCTTC.

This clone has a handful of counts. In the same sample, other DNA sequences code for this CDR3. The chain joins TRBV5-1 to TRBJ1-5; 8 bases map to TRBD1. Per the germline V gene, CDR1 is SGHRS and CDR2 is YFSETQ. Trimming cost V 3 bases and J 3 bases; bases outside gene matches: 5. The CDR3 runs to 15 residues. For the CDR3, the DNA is TGCGCCAGCAGCTCCGGGACAGGTTTCAATCAGCCCCAGCATTTT. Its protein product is CASSSGTGFNQPQHF.

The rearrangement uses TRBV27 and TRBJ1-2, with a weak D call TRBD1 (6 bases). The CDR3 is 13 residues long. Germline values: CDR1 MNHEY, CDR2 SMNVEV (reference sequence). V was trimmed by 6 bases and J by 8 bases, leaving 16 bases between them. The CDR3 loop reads CASRAPGGVGYTF. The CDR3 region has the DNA TGTGCCAGCAGGGCCCCGGGGGGCGTGGGCTACACCTTC.

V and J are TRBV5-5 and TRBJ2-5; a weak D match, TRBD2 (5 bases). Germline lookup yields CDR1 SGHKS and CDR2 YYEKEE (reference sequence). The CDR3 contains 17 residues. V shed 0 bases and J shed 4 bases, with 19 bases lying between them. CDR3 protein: CASSLDSVRARGETQYF. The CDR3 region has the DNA TGTGCCAGCAGCTTGGACTCGGTGCGGGCTCGGGGAGAGACCCAGTACTTC.

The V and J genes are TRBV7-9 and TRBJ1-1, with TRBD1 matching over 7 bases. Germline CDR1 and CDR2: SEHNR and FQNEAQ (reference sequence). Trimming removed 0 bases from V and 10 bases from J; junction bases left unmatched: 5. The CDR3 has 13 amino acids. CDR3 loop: CASSLARAGGAFF. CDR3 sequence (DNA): TGTGCCAGCAGCTTAGCGAGGGCAGGGGGAGCTTTCTTT.

DNA for the CDR3: TGTGCCAGCAGCGTGAGTAACTATGGCTACACCTTC. Protein sequence: CASSVSNYGYTF. The chain combines TRBV5-4 with TRBJ1-2; D gene uncertain. Germline V lookup: CDR1 SGHNT, CDR2 YYREEE (reference sequence). Trimming left V 4 bases short and J 1 base short, with 5 bases between. This CDR3 contains 12 residues. The full variable domain, completed using reference TRBV5-4 and TRBJ1-2, is ETGVTQSPTHLIKTRGQQVTLRCSSQSGHNTVSWYQQALGQGPQFIFQYYREEENGRGNFPPRFSGLQFPNYSSELNVNALELDDSALYLCASSVSNYGYTFGSGTRLTVV.

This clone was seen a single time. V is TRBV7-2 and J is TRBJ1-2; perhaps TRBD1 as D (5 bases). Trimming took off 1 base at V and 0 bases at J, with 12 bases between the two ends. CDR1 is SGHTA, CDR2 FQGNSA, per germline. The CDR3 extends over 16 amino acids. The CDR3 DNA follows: TGTGCCAGCAGCTTAGGGGGGTTCGGAGCTAACTATGGCTACACCTTC. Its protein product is CASSLGGFGANYGYTF. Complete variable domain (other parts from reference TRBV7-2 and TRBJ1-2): GAGVSQSPSNKVTEKGKDVELRCDPISGHTALYWYRQSLGQGLEFLIYFQGNSAPDKSGLPSDRFSAERTGGSVSTLTIQRTQQEDSAVYLCASSLGGFGANYGYTFGSGTRLTVV.

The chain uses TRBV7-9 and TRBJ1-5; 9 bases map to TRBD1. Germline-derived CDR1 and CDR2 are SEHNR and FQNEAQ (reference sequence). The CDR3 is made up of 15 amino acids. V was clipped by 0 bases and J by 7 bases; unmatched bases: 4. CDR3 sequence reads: CASSLAGQGQQPQHF. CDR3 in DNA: TGTGCCAGCAGCTTAGCGGGACAGGGCCAACAGCCCCAGCATTTT.

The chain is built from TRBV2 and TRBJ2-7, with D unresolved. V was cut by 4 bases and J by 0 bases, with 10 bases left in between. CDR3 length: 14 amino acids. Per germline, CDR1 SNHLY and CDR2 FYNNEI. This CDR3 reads CASSVDAPSYEQYF. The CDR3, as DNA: TGTGCCAGCAGTGTGGACGCACCCTCCTACGAGCAGTACTTC.